This T cell receptor (beta chain) was profiled in a study of CD8+CD57+ T cells in acquired aplastic anemia. This clonotype was observed once. CDR3 and TCR beta VDJ profiling relied on a genomic DNA template. TCRdb ran MiXCR on the reads and lists one entry per CDR3 protein. The sample lists a few hundred thousand distinct CDR3 sequences, over 55% occurring once. There are 14 residues in the CDR3. Germline V lookup: CDR1 SEHNR, CDR2 FQNEAQ (reference sequence). The V gene lost 2 bases and the J gene lost 1 base, with 8 bases spanning the gap. The chain is built from TRBV7-9 and TRBJ2-5; the D is unclear. Sequenced sample: sorted CD4+, CD8+, or CD8+CD57+ T cells (not recorded which) from PBMCs. This sequence was found in a human donor in good health. CDR3 protein: CASSLTAAQETQYF. For the CDR3, the DNA is TGTGCCAGCAGCTTAACCGCAGCCCAAGAGACCCAGTACTTC. The variable domain in full, completed from reference TRBV7-9 and TRBJ2-5, reads DTGVSQNPRHKITKRGQNVTFRCDPISEHNRLYWYRQTLGQGPEFLTYFQNEAQLEKSRLLSDRFSAERPKGSFSTLEIQRTEQGDSAMYLCASSLTAAQETQYFGPGTRLLVL.